One sample yielded the 13 T cell receptor beta chains listed below, sequenced in a study of blood T cell repertoires in COVID-19. Method: immunoSEQ multiplex PCR; TCRdb's copy keeps in-frame clones and lacks some. The table has 100,000 or so clones, over 80% seen once. Sequencing was carried out using peripheral blood. These receptor sequences come from a woman between 50 and 59 years old in a cohort sampled during active COVID-19.

The chain uses TRBV6-5 and TRBJ2-7, with 8 bases fitting TRBD2. Germline V gene data show CDR1 as MNHEY and CDR2 as SVGAGI. The CDR3 has 15 residues. J was trimmed by 3 bases and V by 8 bases; bases with no gene match: 12. The DNA for the CDR3 is TGTGCCAGCGCCACCGGACGGGGGGGGTTCTACGAGCAGTACTTC. Translating it yields CASATGRGGFYEQYF.

This clone appeared once. The chain joins TRBV15 to TRBJ1-5; D unresolved. There are 17 residues in the CDR3. Germline lookup yields CDR1 LNHNV and CDR2 YYDKDF (reference sequence). The ends were cut back, 0 bases at V and 7 bases at J, with 19 bases in the middle. CDR3: CATSRDRLAEVDQPQHF. The CDR3 nucleotides read TGTGCCACCAGCAGAGATCGGTTGGCGGAGGTAGACCAGCCCCAGCATTTT.

This chain uses TRBV5-6 with TRBJ2-7, with D tentatively TRBD2 (5 bases). Looked up from germline, CDR1 is SGHDT and CDR2 is YYEEEE. V lost 5 bases and J lost 5, with 20 bases in between. The CDR3 sequence is 15 residues long. Here the CDR3 DNA reads TGTGCCAGCAGTCGCGGGCGGACTTACCACGACGAGCAGTACTTC. The encoded protein is CASSRGRTYHDEQYF.

The rearrangement uses TRBV18 and TRBJ2-1; TRBD1 might be the D (6 bases). Germline V gives CDR1 KGHSH, CDR2 LQKENI. V was shortened by 3 bases and J by 3 bases, with 12 bases between the two germline ends. The CDR3 spans 15 residues. The CDR3 coding sequence is TGTGCCAGCTCACCGCGTCAAGGGGGCTACAATGAGCAGTTCTTC. It encodes CASSPRQGGYNEQFF.

The V call is TRBV27, the J call TRBJ2-1; possible D gene TRBD1, 6 bases. The CDR3 is 14 amino acids. Germline V gene sequence: CDR1 MNHEY, CDR2 SMNVEV (reference sequence). Trimming shortened V by 6 bases and J by 8 bases, and 17 bases separated the two germline ends. This CDR3 is CASSKYRDPDEQFF. The CDR3 nucleotides are TGTGCCAGCAGCAAATACAGGGATCCGGATGAGCAGTTCTTC.

The genes are TRBV6-5 and TRBJ2-7; a possible D gene is TRBD2 (6 bases). CDR1 and CDR2 (germline): MNHEY, SVGAGI. The CDR3 length is 12 residues. The ends were cut back, 10 bases at V and 6 bases at J, with 16 bases in the middle. The CDR3 coding sequence is TGTGCCACTAAATGGGGGGTGGGCGAGCAGTACTTC. This gives the protein CATKWGVGEQYF.

The rearrangement joins TRBV9 to TRBJ2-5; 9 nucleotides match TRBD2. Germline CDR1 reads SGDLS; CDR2 reads YYNGEE. The CDR3 runs 16 residues. V shed 1 base, J shed 3 bases, and the junction held 7 bases outside the gene matches. CDR3 sequence: CASSVSGGRAEETQYF. The CDR3, as DNA: TGTGCCAGCAGCGTAAGTGGCGGGAGGGCCGAAGAGACCCAGTACTTC. The full variable domain, in which reference TRBV9 and TRBJ2-5 provide the parts outside the CDR3, is DSGVTQTPKHLITATGQRVTLRCSPRSGDLSVYWYQQSLDQGLQFLIQYYNGEERAKGNILERFSAQQFPDLHSELNLSSLELGDSALYFCASSVSGGRAEETQYFGPGTRLLVL.

The chain joins TRBV18 to TRBJ2-7, with TRBD1 matching over 8 bases. This CDR3 is 15 amino acids long. The trim removed 5 bases at V and 2 bases at J, leaving 8 bases unmatched. Germline values: CDR1 KGHSH, CDR2 LQKENI. This CDR3 reads CASSKGTGRPYEQYF. The DNA for the CDR3 is TGTGCCAGCTCAAAAGGGACAGGTCGTCCCTACGAGCAGTACTTC.

This chain links TRBV5-1 with TRBJ2-7; no reliable D call. V lost 4 bases and J 2 bases, leaving 7 bases between the germline ends. This CDR3 has 12 amino acids. CDR1 and CDR2 (germline): SGHRS, YFSETQ. CDR3 loop: CASSTGPYEQYF. In nucleotides, the CDR3 is TGCGCCAGCAGCACCGGTCCCTACGAGCAGTACTTC.

This rearrangement joins TRBV6-1 to TRBJ1-4; unclear D gene. Germline CDR1 MNHNS, CDR2 SASEGT. V dropped 2 bases and J dropped 5 bases, with 9 bases sitting between them. The CDR3 is made up of 14 amino acids. CDR3 loop: CASSEPGTNEKLFF. The CDR3 DNA follows: TGTGCCAGCAGTGAACCGGGAACAAATGAAAAACTGTTTTTT.

The chain couples TRBV11-2 to TRBJ2-1, with TRBD2 as a possible D gene (5 bases). Germline loops: CDR1 SGHAT, CDR2 FQNNGV. This CDR3 region has 14 residues. Trimming left V 1 base short and J 2 bases short, with 6 bases between. In nucleotides, the CDR3 is TGTGCCAGCAGCTTAGCGACTACCTACAATGAGCAGTTCTTC. As protein: CASSLATTYNEQFF.

The sample holds one count of this clone. The chain combines TRBV18 with TRBJ2-5, with TRBD1 matching 9 bases. With V trimmed by 3 bases and J by 3 bases, 11 bases remained unmatched. Germline V gene lookup returns CDR1 KGHSH and CDR2 LQKENI. The CDR3 is 17 amino acids. The CDR3 here is CASSPMVAQGAEETQYF. In DNA form, the CDR3 reads TGTGCCAGCTCACCGATGGTGGCACAGGGGGCCGAAGAGACCCAGTACTTC. The variable domain in full, with the rest retrieved from reference TRBV18 and TRBJ2-5, is NAGVMQNPRHLVRRRGQEARLRCSPMKGHSHVYWYRQLPEEGLKFMVYLQKENIIDESGMPKERFSAEFPKEGPSILRIQQVVRGDSAAYFCASSPMVAQGAEETQYFGPGTRLLVL.

The chain has TRBV5-1 and TRBJ1-1; TRBD1 is a possible D gene (6 bases). The length of the CDR3 is 16 residues. Trimming pared 6 bases from V and 4 bases from J, leaving 22 bases between. CDR1 is SGHRS, CDR2 YFSETQ, per germline. In DNA, the CDR3 is TGCGCCAGCACCCAACGGGACACCTCAGGTAGCACTGAAGCTTTCTTT. Translating it yields CASTQRDTSGSTEAFF.